Below are 22 T cell receptor beta chains sequenced from a single sample in a study of cytomegalovirus exposure and HLA in healthy donors. PCR amplification relied on 60 Vbeta primers (plus 13 Jbeta primers). Sequenced by immunoSEQ multiplex PCR; TCRdb stores in-frame clones only, minus some. The profile shows over 150,000 clones, 60% to 80% of them singletons. Input material: PBMCs. These receptor sequences come from a man aged 25-40 years in good health and CMV-seropositive.

This clone showed up just a few times. The rearrangement joins TRBV6-6 to TRBJ1-5; 7 nucleotides agree with TRBD1. From germline, CDR1 is MNHNY and CDR2 SVGAGI (reference sequence). The CDR3 has 15 amino acids. V was clipped by 6 bases and J by 1 base; unmatched bases: 6. The CDR3 nucleotides are TGTGCCAGCAGCATCGGGACAGCCAGCAATCAGCCCCAGCATTTT. Translation: CASSIGTASNQPQHF.

The genes are TRBV18 and TRBJ2-7; the match to TRBD2 covers 14 bases. Unmatched junction bases numbered 7, after V lost 3 bases and J lost 6 bases. The CDR3 runs 16 residues. The germline gives CDR1 KGHSH, CDR2 LQKENI. The DNA for the CDR3 is TGTGCCAGCTCACCGGGACTAGCGGGAGTGGGGGGCGAGCAGTACTTC. This sequence encodes CASSPGLAGVGGEQYF.

To note about this clone: Compared with germline, one end of the junction differs, possibly owing to a read error. The V gene is TRBV10-1, the J gene TRBJ1-2; 8 bases line up with TRBD1. The length of the CDR3 is 13 residues. Germline CDR1 is WNHNN and CDR2 is SYGVQD (reference sequence). CDR3 DNA sequence: TGCGCCAGCAGTGCGACAGGGGACTATGGCTACCCCTTC. This gives the protein CASSATGDYGYPF.

The V gene is TRBV6-1, the J gene TRBJ2-1, with 10 bases fitting TRBD2. V shed 2 bases and J 7 bases; nucleotides not matched to a gene: 8. The germline gives CDR1 MNHNS, CDR2 SASEGT. The CDR3 is made up of 16 amino acids. CDR3 amino acids: CASSEKVAGGWNEQFF. CDR3 coding DNA: TGTGCCAGCAGTGAAAAGGTAGCGGGAGGATGGAATGAGCAGTTCTTC.

The chain links TRBV2 to TRBJ2-2; TRBD2 is a possible D gene (5 bases). CDR3 length: 13 residues. Trimming removed 3 bases from V and 5 bases from J, with 7 bases in between. Germline loops: CDR1 SNHLY, CDR2 FYNNEI. CDR3 sequence: CASSDSGTGELFF. The CDR3 DNA follows: TGTGCCAGCAGTGATTCGGGGACCGGGGAGCTGTTTTTT.

The chain has TRBV4-2 and TRBJ2-3; possible D gene TRBD2, 7 bases. This CDR3 is built from 17 residues. V lost 1 base, J lost 2 bases, and 16 bases lay in between. Germline CDR1 is LGHNA and CDR2 is YNFKEQ. In DNA, the CDR3 is TGTGCCAGCAGCCAAGGGGGGGGGAAGGGGGACACAGATACGCAGTATTTT. This gives the protein CASSQGGGKGDTDTQYF.

The V call is TRBV18, the J call TRBJ1-6, with a tentative D call TRBD1 (5 bases). V dropped 2 bases and J dropped 5 bases, with 7 bases sitting between them. Germline CDR1 KGHSH, CDR2 LQKENI. The length of the CDR3 is 14 residues. The DNA of the CDR3 is TGTGCCAGCTCACCAGCCAGGGATAATTCACCCCTCCACTTT. Its translation is CASSPARDNSPLHF.

This chain links TRBV19 with TRBJ1-1, with no clear D. The germline CDR1 and CDR2 sequences are LNHDA and SQIVND (reference sequence). The V and J ends lost 1 base and 5 bases respectively, with 8 bases between them. The CDR3 has 13 residues. CDR3 residues: CASSIASGTEAFF. Here the CDR3 DNA reads TGTGCCAGTAGTATAGCGTCGGGGACTGAAGCTTTCTTT.

The chain employs TRBV29-1 and TRBJ2-1, with D maybe TRBD2 (5 bases). CDR1 is SQVTM and CDR2 is ANQGSEA in the germline V gene. The V end was cut by 3 bases, the J end by 5 bases, with 11 bases between. The CDR3 consists of 13 residues. For the CDR3, the DNA is TGCAGCGTTGACCGAGGGTTCAACAATGAGCAGTTCTTC. Its protein is CSVDRGFNNEQFF.

The gene calls are TRBV28 and TRBJ2-5, with TRBD2 as a possible D gene (6 bases). With 6 bases removed from V and 3 bases from J, the gap between germline ends came to 17 bases. Germline CDR1 reads MDHEN; CDR2 reads SYDVKM. There are 15 residues in the CDR3. CDR3 in amino acids: CASSLELREKETQYF. CDR3 nucleotide sequence: TGTGCCAGCAGCTTGGAGTTGCGGGAAAAAGAGACCCAGTACTTC.

The rearrangement uses TRBV4-1 and TRBJ1-5; D may be TRBD1 (5 bases). CDR1 is MGHRA, CDR2 YSYEKL, per germline. The CDR3 is 15 amino acids. V dropped 0 bases and J dropped 5 bases, with 11 bases sitting between them. The CDR3 coding sequence is TGCGCCAGCAGCCAAGAGGGGTGGGGGGATCAGCCCCAGCATTTT. Amino acid sequence: CASSQEGWGDQPQHF.

The chain recombines TRBV5-4 with TRBJ1-5; D remains unclear. The ends were cut back, 0 bases at V and 7 bases at J, with 11 bases in the middle. CDR1 is SGHNT and CDR2 is YYREEE in the germline V gene (reference sequence). This CDR3 contains 14 residues. The CDR3 DNA reads TGTGCCAGCAGCTTGGAGGGAGTCGGGCAGCCCCAGCATTTT. Its protein is CASSLEGVGQPQHF.

V usage is TRBV28 and J usage is TRBJ2-2; 8 bases align to TRBD2. The ends lost 6 bases at V and 7 bases at J; junction bases unmatched: 10. The germline V gene encodes CDR1 MDHEN and CDR2 SYDVKM. CDR3 length equals 15 residues. The CDR3 DNA follows: TGTGCCAGCAGACCCAGGACTAGCTTTGTCGGGGAGCTGTTTTTT. Amino acid sequence: CASRPRTSFVGELFF. Full variable domain (rest looked up from reference TRBV28 and TRBJ2-2): DVKVTQSSRYLVKRTGEKVFLECVQDMDHENMFWYRQDPGLGLRLIYFSYDVKMKEKGDIPEGYSVSREKKERFSLILESASTNQTSMYLCASRPRTSFVGELFFGEGSRLTVL.

This clone was counted a single time. The rearrangement uses TRBV15 and TRBJ2-6; a possible D gene is TRBD2 (6 bases). V gave up 0 bases and J gave up 10 bases, with 13 bases separating them. Germline lookup yields CDR1 LNHNV and CDR2 YYDKDF (reference sequence). CDR3 length: 15 residues. The CDR3 coding sequence is TGTGCCACCAGCAGAGATCGGGAGAGAAGGAACGTCCTGACTTTC. This sequence encodes CATSRDRERRNVLTF. Looking up the rest from reference TRBV15 and TRBJ2-6 gives the full variable domain: DAMVIQNPRYQVTQFGKPVTLSCSQTLNHNVMYWYQQKSSQAPKLLFHYYDKDFNNEADTPDNFQSRRPNTSFCFLDIRSPGLGDTAMYLCATSRDRERRNVLTFGAGSRLTVL.

This clone has just a few counts. This chain uses TRBV7-3 with TRBJ2-2; D might be TRBD1 (5 bases). Deletions cut 3 bases from V and 6 bases from J, with 11 bases between. CDR3 length equals 14 residues. Germline V gives CDR1 SGHTA, CDR2 FQGTGA. The CDR3 DNA follows: TGTGCCAGCAGCTTTCAGGGTTGGTCCGGGGAGCTGTTTTTT. Translated: CASSFQGWSGELFF.

J is TRBJ2-2 and V is TRBV2; 10 bases fit TRBD1. J lost 3 bases, V lost 4 bases, and 2 bases had no gene match. The CDR3 is 15 residues long. CDR1 SNHLY and CDR2 FYNNEI come from the germline V gene. The CDR3 region is CASSADRGHTGELFF. CDR3 bases: TGTGCCAGCAGTGCAGACAGGGGGCACACCGGGGAGCTGTTTTTT.

The chain uses TRBV2 and TRBJ2-3, with 10 bases fitting TRBD1. Trimming took 4 bases from V and 5 from J; bases not matched to a gene: 9. Germline V CDR1 and CDR2: SNHLY, FYNNEI. The CDR3 extends over 16 amino acids. The CDR3 loop is CASSAFGDRGGDTQYF. The CDR3, as DNA: TGTGCCAGCAGTGCGTTCGGGGACAGGGGCGGAGATACGCAGTATTTT.

The rearrangement uses TRBV7-2 and TRBJ2-7, with a weak D call TRBD1 (6 bases). The germline V and J ends were trimmed by 2 bases and 3 bases, with 14 bases remaining between them. The CDR3 contains 15 residues. Germline lookup yields CDR1 SGHTA and CDR2 FQGNSA. The chain's CDR3 is CASSLFLVQGYEQYF. DNA for the CDR3: TGTGCCAGCAGCTTATTCCTAGTACAGGGCTACGAGCAGTACTTC.

This rearrangement joins TRBV2 to TRBJ2-1; 10 nucleotides align to TRBD2. Germline trimming cut 7 bases from V and 4 bases from J; bases unmatched to any gene: 10. The length of the CDR3 is 16 residues. The germline gives CDR1 SNHLY, CDR2 FYNNEI. CDR3 amino acids: CASTRRLAGRYNEQFF. In nucleotides, the CDR3 is TGTGCCAGCACCCGCCGACTAGCGGGCAGGTACAATGAGCAGTTCTTC.

The chain is built from TRBV2 and TRBJ2-2; no reliable D call. V lost 5 bases, J lost 2 bases, and 9 bases lay in between. Germline loops: CDR1 SNHLY, CDR2 FYNNEI. CDR3 length: 14 residues. CDR3 loop: CASSFGENTGELFF. The CDR3, as DNA: TGTGCCAGCAGTTTCGGTGAAAACACCGGGGAGCTGTTTTTT. The variable domain in full, completed from reference TRBV2 and TRBJ2-2, reads EPEVTQTPSHQVTQMGQEVILRCVPISNHLYFYWYRQILGQKVEFLVSFYNNEISEKSEIFDDQFSVERPDGSNFTLKIRSTKLEDSAMYFCASSFGENTGELFFGEGSRLTVL.

This clone was counted once. The chain recombines TRBV25-1 with TRBJ2-7; D perhaps matches TRBD1 (6 bases). Germline loops: CDR1 MGHDK, CDR2 SYGVNS. CDR3 length equals 13 residues. The germline V and J ends were trimmed by 6 bases and 1 base, with 10 bases remaining between them. CDR3 sequence: CASRGDISYEQYF. The CDR3 DNA reads as TGTGCCAGCAGGGGGGACATATCCTACGAGCAGTACTTC.

This chain connects TRBV5-1 to TRBJ2-7; the match to TRBD1 covers 9 bases. After removal of 4 bases from V and 5 bases from J, the junction contained 7 bases not matched to a gene. Germline CDR1 and CDR2: SGHRS and YFSETQ. The CDR3 has 14 residues. This CDR3 is CASSARDRENEQYF. CDR3 DNA sequence: TGCGCCAGCAGCGCCCGGGACAGGGAGAACGAGCAGTACTTC.